The T cell receptor beta chain described here comes from a study of beta chain features in type 1 diabetes. Every bit of the isolated RNA underwent reverse transcription, so sequencing read expressed TCRB transcripts. The method was immunoSEQ multiplex PCR; TCRdb's version includes in-frame clones alone and lacks a portion of them. The sample has 400,000 to 550,000 clones; around 10% are singletons. Trimming cost V 5 bases and J 6 bases; bases outside gene matches: 6. The V gene's germline CDR1 is SQVTM and CDR2 ANQGSEA. CDR3 length: 12 residues. The chain uses TRBV29-1 and TRBJ1-2; 7 bases match TRBD1. Sequencing input: naive CD4+ T cells from blood. This clonotype originated in a woman under 30 in good health. The CDR3 spells CSVLDRVHGYTF. The CDR3 nucleotides are TGCAGCGTTCTAGACAGGGTTCATGGCTACACCTTC.